This TCR beta chain was identified in a study of CD8+ T cells in alopecia areata. General observations from the study: Alopecia totalis/universalis scalp especially showed more expanded CD8+ clones than normal scalp.

Worth noting for this clone: Its antigen remains unknown. A much larger clone is a single base away; this may be a read error. The same CDR3 can be traced to other DNA sequences in this sample.

CDR1 and CDR2 (germline): SGHDT, YYEEEE. This CDR3 has 13 amino acids. V lost 0 bases and J 1 base, leaving 4 bases between the germline ends. Cell sorting was applied to PBMCs, and CD4+ and CD8+ T cells were collected. Extraction of RNA preceded its reverse transcription into cDNA, which served as the sequencing template. Only in-frame clones appear in the TCRdb table, and some are missing; sequencing was by immunoSEQ multiplex PCR. This sample has more than 200,000 clones, with around two thirds found just once. This sample comprised CD4+ T cells sorted from blood, obtained at week 0. The sequence was obtained from a human donor with alopecia areata. The chain couples TRBV5-6 to TRBJ2-5; D is uncertain. DNA for the CDR3: TGTGCCAGCAGCTTGGGTAGCCAAGAGACCCAGTACTTC. It specifies CASSLGSQETQYF. Supplemented by reference TRBV5-6 and TRBJ2-5, the full variable domain reads DAGVTQSPTHLIKTRGQQVTLRCSPKSGHDTVSWYQQALGQGPQFIFQYYEEEERQRGNFPDRFSGHQFPNYSSELNVNALLLGDSALYLCASSLGSQETQYFGPGTRLLVL.